This T cell receptor (beta chain) was identified in a study of blood T cell repertoires in COVID-19. Study at large: Samples of COVID-19 (acute and convalescent) were obtained from the United States, Italy and Spain. In each case, the material was cDNA or gDNA derived from T cells, B-cell-depleted T cells, or PBMCs.

Participant reports of clinical history set cohort assignment. Study processing details: Estimated nucleated cell counts came from reference gene primer amplification. Here immunoSEQ multiplex PCR was the method, and the copy in TCRdb shows in-frame clones only, minus some. The V and J calls and the clone size are those of that table, but D and trimming were determined from the DNA. The data contain approximately 310,000 clones, 75% to 90% of them seen just once; the ten biggest clones take up approximately 5%. CDR1 is MNHEY and CDR2 is SVGEGT in the germline V gene. The CDR3 extends over 17 amino acids. V shed 2 bases, J shed 3 bases, and the junction held 9 bases outside the gene matches. Only one count was recorded for this clone.

This receptor was taken from a man between 60 and 75 years old who had recovered from COVID-19. The sequencing input was PBMCs or T cells enriched from blood (not recorded which). The gene calls are TRBV6-2 or TRBV6-3 and TRBJ1-5, with 8 bases fitting TRBD1. Here the CDR3 DNA reads TGTGCCAGCAGTTACGGTCGACTCCAGGGGGCCAATCAGCCCCAGCATTTT. Translated: CASSYGRLQGANQPQHF.